Each of the 20 T cell receptor beta chains below was sequenced from the same sample in a study of T cell repertoires in cytomegalovirus infection (dated 2019 in TCRdb). Their target antigens are unknown. The instrument was an Illumina HiSeq 1500. The public sequencing data were trimmed at Q25 with fastp and processed into clonotypes with MiXCR by TCRdb, which kept only in-frame beta chains. Rows with one shared CDR3 protein collapse into an entry with the most common genes and DNA. The sample table records about half a million distinct CDR3 sequences; 33% of these occur just once. The ten biggest clones cover 17% of the sample. According to the study, the label for this sample's treatment or condition signals: in vitro stimulation with specific CMV peptide epitopes to enrich CMV-specific T cells. The source was cultured PBMCs, collected from culture after CMV antigen stimulation. These receptors all come from a human donor in good health (CMV status not recorded). Some clones in this sample may be carry-over from other donors' samples.

The J gene is TRBJ2-1, the V gene TRBV19, with 12 nucleotides matching TRBD2. Germline V lookup: CDR1 LNHDA, CDR2 SQIVND (reference sequence). This CDR3 is built from 15 residues. V lost 3 bases and J lost 6; bases outside the gene matches: 3. CDR3 coding DNA: TGTGCCAGTAGTATGACTAGCGGGAGAGGCAATGAGCAGTTCTTC. Translation gives CASSMTSGRGNEQFF.

V is TRBV28 and J is TRBJ1-4; no reliable D call. The V end was cut by 5 bases, the J end by 0 bases, with 10 bases between. Germline V CDR1 and CDR2: MDHEN, SYDVKM. The CDR3 consists of 15 residues. CDR3 loop: CASSVYSPTNEKLFF. The CDR3 nucleotides read TGTGCCAGCAGTGTTTACAGTCCAACTAATGAAAAACTGTTTTTT.

The chain recombines TRBV7-2 with TRBJ1-2; D call uncertain. The CDR3 totals 14 residues. V was shortened by 1 base and J by 4 bases, with 10 bases between the two germline ends. The germline V gene encodes CDR1 SGHTA and CDR2 FQGNSA. CDR3 DNA sequence: TGTGCCAGCAGCTTAGTACAAGAGGGCTATGGCTACACCTTC. This translates into CASSLVQEGYGYTF. The variable domain in full, with the rest retrieved from reference TRBV7-2 and TRBJ1-2, is GAGVSQSPSNKVTEKGKDVELRCDPISGHTALYWYRQSLGQGLEFLIYFQGNSAPDKSGLPSDRFSAERTGGSVSTLTIQRTQQEDSAVYLCASSLVQEGYGYTFGSGTRLTVV.

This chain links TRBV9 with TRBJ1-1, with D unclear. V lost 2 bases and J lost 1, with 9 bases in between. From germline, CDR1 is SGDLS and CDR2 YYNGEE. The CDR3 covers 14 residues. DNA for the CDR3: TGTGCCAGCAGCGTGGCGTTTTCGAACACTGAAGCTTTCTTT. This sequence encodes CASSVAFSNTEAFF.

The chain joins TRBV6-2 or TRBV6-3 to TRBJ2-3, with 7 positions matching TRBD2. Germline V lookup: CDR1 MNHEY, CDR2 SVGEGT. With V trimmed by 2 bases and J by 1 base, 0 bases remained unmatched. The CDR3 spans 14 residues. CDR3 region: CASSYAGGTDTQYF. The CDR3, as DNA: TGTGCCAGCAGTTACGCGGGAGGCACAGATACGCAGTATTTT.

This clonotype was recorded only once. This rearrangement joins TRBV27 to TRBJ2-2; 9 nucleotides align to TRBD1. CDR3 length: 15 amino acids. Germline-derived CDR1 and CDR2 are MNHEY and SMNVEV (reference sequence). After removal of 8 bases from V and 6 bases from J, the junction contained 10 bases not matched to a gene. CDR3: CASGTQGAYPGELFF. The CDR3 DNA reads as TGTGCCAGCGGGACACAGGGGGCCTACCCCGGGGAGCTGTTTTTT.

The V call is TRBV20-1, the J call TRBJ2-3, with 10 bases fitting TRBD2. V was pared by 6 bases and J by 1 base, with 13 bases of the junction left unmatched. The length of the CDR3 is 17 residues. Germline V gene lookup returns CDR1 DFQATT and CDR2 SNEGSKA (reference sequence). CDR3 sequence reads: CSAKSSSGSRGTDTQYF. In DNA, the CDR3 is TGCAGTGCCAAGTCGTCTAGCGGGAGTCGGGGCACAGATACGCAGTATTTT.

The chain uses TRBV28 and TRBJ1-5; 7 bases are a match to TRBD1. The CDR3 totals 15 residues. Germline loops: CDR1 MDHEN, CDR2 SYDVKM. Trimming took 3 bases from V and 9 from J; bases not matched to a gene: 11. This CDR3 reads CASSFRTGGTSPQHF. In DNA, the CDR3 is TGTGCCAGCAGTTTCCGGACAGGCGGCACTTCGCCCCAGCATTTT.

This clonotype came up a few times. This rearrangement joins TRBV19 to TRBJ1-5, with D possibly TRBD1 on 5 matching bases. Trimming removed 4 bases at V and 6 bases at J, with 10 bases between. The CDR3 totals 13 residues. The V gene's germline CDR1 is LNHDA and CDR2 SQIVND (reference sequence). The CDR3 DNA reads as TGTGCCAGTAGTAGGGGACCCGGTCAGCCCCAGCATTTT. Translation gives CASSRGPGQPQHF.

The chain links TRBV29-1 to TRBJ2-2, with TRBD1 matching over 7 bases. With V trimmed by 4 bases and J by 7 bases, 6 bases remained unmatched. The CDR3 length is 13 residues. The V gene's germline CDR1 is SQVTM and CDR2 ANQGSEA. CDR3 nucleotide sequence: TGCAGCGTTGCAGCAGGGGGTATCGGGGAGCTGTTTTTT. This gives the protein CSVAAGGIGELFF.

This clonotype was picked up a small number of times. CDR3 residues: CASSTTGRGGELFF. The DNA for the CDR3 is TGTGCCAGCAGCACGACAGGGAGGGGGGGGGAGCTGTTTTTT. The chain carries TRBV7-8 and TRBJ2-2, with D perhaps given as TRBD1 or TRBD2 (7 bases each). Trimming pared 5 bases from V and 8 bases from J, leaving 15 bases between. Germline-derived CDR1 and CDR2 are SGHVS and FQNEAQ. There are 14 residues in the CDR3. Combining the CDR3 with reference TRBV7-8 and TRBJ2-2 gives the whole variable domain GAGVSQSPRYKVAKRGQDVALRCDPISGHVSLFWYQQALGQGPEFLTYFQNEAQLDKSGLPSDRFFAERPEGSVSTLKIQRTQQEDSAVYLCASSTTGRGGELFFGEGSRLTVL.

This clonotype was detected only a few times. This chain uses TRBV9 with TRBJ2-7, with TRBD2 matching 11 bases. This CDR3 comprises 18 residues. V dropped 3 bases and J dropped 0; count of bases not matched to a gene: 11. Germline V gives CDR1 SGDLS, CDR2 YYNGEE. The CDR3 spells CASSDPGTSGSSSYEQYF. CDR3 in DNA: TGTGCCAGCAGCGATCCCGGGACTAGCGGCTCTAGCTCCTACGAGCAGTACTTC. Full variable domain (rest looked up from reference TRBV9 and TRBJ2-7): DSGVTQTPKHLITATGQRVTLRCSPRSGDLSVYWYQQSLDQGLQFLIQYYNGEERAKGNILERFSAQQFPDLHSELNLSSLELGDSALYFCASSDPGTSGSSSYEQYFGPGTRLTVT.

The chain uses TRBV27 and TRBJ2-1, with 9 bases fitting TRBD2. V shed 2 bases, J shed 6 bases, and the junction held 5 bases outside the gene matches. The CDR3 runs 15 residues. From germline, CDR1 is MNHEY and CDR2 SMNVEV (reference sequence). The CDR3 coding sequence is TGTGCCAGCAGTTTAATAGCGGGAGTTCTCAATGAGCAGTTCTTC. Its protein is CASSLIAGVLNEQFF.

The chain has TRBV10-3 and TRBJ1-1; maybe TRBD1 (5 bases). CDR3 size: 14 residues. Trimming removed 4 bases at V and 4 bases at J, with 13 bases between. Germline-derived CDR1 and CDR2 are ENHRY and SYGVKD. The CDR3 spells CAISVNLGGTEAFF. CDR3 bases: TGTGCCATCAGTGTAAACCTTGGGGGCACTGAAGCTTTCTTT.

A word on this clonotype: This could be a read error, since a much larger clone is one nucleotide away. V and J are TRBV7-2 and TRBJ1-3, with 7 bases identical to TRBD1. The V gene's germline CDR1 is SGHTA and CDR2 FQGNSA. The CDR3 extends over 14 amino acids. This CDR3 reads CASSLGQSGNTICF. Here the CDR3 DNA reads TGTGCCAGCAGCCTGGGACAGTCTGGAAACACCATATGTTTT.

This clonotype was counted ten times or more. CDR3 amino acids: CASSRQGVGFEAFF. DNA for the CDR3: TGTGCCAGCAGTCGACAGGGAGTCGGGTTCGAAGCTTTCTTT. The V and J genes are TRBV12-3 or TRBV12-4 and TRBJ1-1; 7 bases are shared with TRBD1. Trimming removed 5 bases from V and 8 bases from J; junction bases left unmatched: 11. This CDR3 is 14 amino acids long.

The chain uses TRBV7-9 and TRBJ1-5; unclear D gene. The germline gives CDR1 SEHNR, CDR2 FQNEAQ (reference sequence). The CDR3 is 11 residues long. V lost 5 bases to trimming and J lost 9 bases, with 8 bases between them. CDR3 nucleotide sequence: TGTGCCAGCAGCGAAACCGGGCCCCAGCATTTT. It encodes CASSETGPQHF.

The rearrangement joins TRBV15 to TRBJ2-3, with D perhaps assigned TRBD1 or TRBD2 (6 bases each). The CDR3 is 18 residues long. V lost 0 bases to trimming and J lost 0 bases, with 16 bases between them. The germline V gene has CDR1 LNHNV and CDR2 YYDKDF (reference sequence). The CDR3 DNA follows: TGTGCCACCAGCAGAGAGGCAGGCGGGACACCAAGCACAGATACGCAGTATTTT. Amino acids: CATSREAGGTPSTDTQYF.

On this clonotype itself: Germline is not matched at one junction end, which may reflect a read error. This rearrangement joins TRBV12-3 or TRBV12-4 to TRBJ2-3; 8 nucleotides match TRBD1. This CDR3 is built from 14 residues. This chain's CDR3 is CASSLGQGPDTQCF. In nucleotides, the CDR3 is TGTGCCAGCAGTCTCGGACAGGGTCCAGATACGCAGTGTTTT.

V is TRBV24-1 and J is TRBJ2-3; maybe TRBD1 (5 bases). This CDR3 has 16 residues. Germline CDR1 is KGHDR and CDR2 is SFDVKD. With 3 bases removed from V and 3 bases from J, the gap between germline ends came to 15 bases. CDR3 sequence: CATSDGAGLETDTQYF. CDR3 DNA: TGTGCCACCAGTGATGGTGCAGGGCTTGAGACAGATACGCAGTATTTT.